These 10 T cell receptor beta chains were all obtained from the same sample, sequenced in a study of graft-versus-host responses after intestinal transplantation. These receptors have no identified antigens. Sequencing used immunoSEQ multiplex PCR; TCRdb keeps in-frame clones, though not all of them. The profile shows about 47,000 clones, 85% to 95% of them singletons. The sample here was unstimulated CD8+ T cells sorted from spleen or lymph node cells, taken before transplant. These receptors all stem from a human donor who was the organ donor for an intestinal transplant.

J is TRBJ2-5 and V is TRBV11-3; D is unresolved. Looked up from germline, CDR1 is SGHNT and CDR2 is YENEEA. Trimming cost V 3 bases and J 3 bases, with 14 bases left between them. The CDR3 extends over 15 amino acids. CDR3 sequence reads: CASSLARSREETQYF. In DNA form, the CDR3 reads TGTGCCAGCAGCTTGGCCCGGTCTCGCGAAGAGACCCAGTACTTC.

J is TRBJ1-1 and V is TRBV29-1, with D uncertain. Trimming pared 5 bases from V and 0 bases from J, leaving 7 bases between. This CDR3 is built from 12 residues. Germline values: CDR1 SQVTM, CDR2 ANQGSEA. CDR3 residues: CSVLEVNTEAFF. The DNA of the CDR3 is TGCAGCGTTCTTGAAGTGAACACTGAAGCTTTCTTT. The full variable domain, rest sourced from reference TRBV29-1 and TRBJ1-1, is SAVISQKPSRDICQRGTSLTIQCQVDSQVTMMFWYRQQPGQSLTLIATANQGSEATYESGFVIDKFPISRPNLTFSTLTVSNMSPEDSSIYLCSVLEVNTEAFFGQGTRLTVV.

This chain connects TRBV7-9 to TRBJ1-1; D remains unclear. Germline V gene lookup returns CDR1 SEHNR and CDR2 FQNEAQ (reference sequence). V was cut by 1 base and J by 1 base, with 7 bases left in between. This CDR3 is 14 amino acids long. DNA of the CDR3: TGTGCCAGCAGCTTAGTCGGTCCGAACACTGAAGCTTTCTTT. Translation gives CASSLVGPNTEAFF.

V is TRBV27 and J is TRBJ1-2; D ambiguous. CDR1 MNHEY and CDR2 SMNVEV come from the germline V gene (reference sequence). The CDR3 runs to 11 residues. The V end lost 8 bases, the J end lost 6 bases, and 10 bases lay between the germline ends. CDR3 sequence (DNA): TGTGCCAGCGGTGTACACGATGGCTACACCTTC. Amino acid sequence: CASGVHDGYTF.

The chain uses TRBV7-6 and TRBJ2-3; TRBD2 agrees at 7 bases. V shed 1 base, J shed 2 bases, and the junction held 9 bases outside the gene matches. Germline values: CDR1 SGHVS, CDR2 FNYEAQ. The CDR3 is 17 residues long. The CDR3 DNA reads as TGTGCCAGCAGCTTAGGAGCGGGACTCGATTTCACAGATACGCAGTATTTT. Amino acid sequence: CASSLGAGLDFTDTQYF. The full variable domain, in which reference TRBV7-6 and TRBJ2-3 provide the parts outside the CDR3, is GAGVSQSPRYKVTKRGQDVALRCDPISGHVSLYWYRQALGQGPEFLTYFNYEAQQDKSGLPNDRFSAERPEGSISTLTIQRTEQRDSAMYRCASSLGAGLDFTDTQYFGPGTRLTVL.

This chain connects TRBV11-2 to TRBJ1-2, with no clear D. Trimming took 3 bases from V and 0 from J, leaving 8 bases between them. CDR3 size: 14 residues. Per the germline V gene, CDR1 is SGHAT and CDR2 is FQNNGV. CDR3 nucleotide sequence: TGTGCCAGCAGCTTGGGAGACCCTAACTATGGCTACACCTTC. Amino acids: CASSLGDPNYGYTF. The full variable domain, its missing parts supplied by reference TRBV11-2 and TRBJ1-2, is EAGVAQSPRYKIIEKRQSVAFWCNPISGHATLYWYQQILGQGPKLLIQFQNNGVVDDSQLPKDRFSAERLKGVDSTLKIQPAKLEDSAVYLCASSLGDPNYGYTFGSGTRLTVV.

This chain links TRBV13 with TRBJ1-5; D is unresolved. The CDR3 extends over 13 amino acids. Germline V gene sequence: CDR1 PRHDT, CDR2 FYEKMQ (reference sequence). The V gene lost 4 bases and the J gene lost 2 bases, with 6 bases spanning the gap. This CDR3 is CASSSGGNQPQHF. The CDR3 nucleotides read TGTGCCAGCAGCTCCGGTGGCAATCAGCCCCAGCATTTT.

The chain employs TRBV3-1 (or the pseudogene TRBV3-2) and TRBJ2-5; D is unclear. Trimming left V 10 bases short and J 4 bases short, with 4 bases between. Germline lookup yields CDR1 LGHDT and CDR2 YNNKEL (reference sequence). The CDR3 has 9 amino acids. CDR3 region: CANGETQYF. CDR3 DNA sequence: TGTGCCAACGGAGAGACCCAGTACTTC.

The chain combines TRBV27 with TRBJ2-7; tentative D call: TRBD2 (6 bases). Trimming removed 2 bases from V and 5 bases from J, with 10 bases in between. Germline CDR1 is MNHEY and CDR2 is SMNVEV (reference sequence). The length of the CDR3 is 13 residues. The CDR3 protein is CASSLGGEHEQYF. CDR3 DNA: TGTGCCAGCAGTTTAGGAGGGGAACACGAGCAGTACTTC.

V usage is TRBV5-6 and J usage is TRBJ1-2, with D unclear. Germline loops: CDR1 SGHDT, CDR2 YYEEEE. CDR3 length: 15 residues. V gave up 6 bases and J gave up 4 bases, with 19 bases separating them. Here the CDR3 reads CASNLAQTTPYGYTF. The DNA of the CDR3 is TGTGCCAGCAACCTGGCCCAGACTACTCCCTATGGCTACACCTTC. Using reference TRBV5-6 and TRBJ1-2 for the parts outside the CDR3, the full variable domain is DAGVTQSPTHLIKTRGQQVTLRCSPKSGHDTVSWYQQALGQGPQFIFQYYEEEERQRGNFPDRFSGHQFPNYSSELNVNALLLGDSALYLCASNLAQTTPYGYTFGSGTRLTVV.